Shown below are 29 T cell receptor beta chains from a single sample sequenced in a study of vaccination effects on CD4 cells after COVID-19. Their antigens are not known. Assay: immunoSEQ multiplex PCR; the TCRdb copy retains only in-frame clones and omits some. This sample carries tens of thousands of clones, over 60% of them seen once, and the ten largest clones take about a third. Prior to sequencing, the ViraFEST assay stimulated PBMC with viral peptide pools, which expanded the antigen-specific CD4+ T cells. Investigators separated out CD4+ T cells once 9 to 11 days of culture had passed. Infection dated between March and December 2020, before the Alpha, Beta and Delta variants reached the United States. This material consisted of CD4+ T cells from PBMCs cultured with a peptide pool, taken before COVID-19 vaccination. The receptor set was obtained from a human donor who had a prior SARS-CoV-2 infection.

The chain links TRBV7-2 to TRBJ2-1, with 7 nucleotides matching TRBD1. The germline V gene encodes CDR1 SGHTA and CDR2 FQGNSA. V lost 4 bases, J lost 0 bases, and 6 bases stayed unmatched. The CDR3 contains 16 residues. The CDR3 nucleotides are TGTGCCAGCAGCTACAGGGGCTACGCCTCCTACAATGAGCAGTTCTTC. It codes for CASSYRGYASYNEQFF.

The rearrangement uses TRBV4-3 and TRBJ2-7; 12 bases are a match to TRBD1. The V gene end was trimmed by 5 bases and the J gene end by 5 bases; junction bases not matched to a gene: 4. Per germline, CDR1 LGHNA and CDR2 YSLEER. This CDR3 comprises 14 residues. The CDR3 coding sequence is TGCGCCAGCAGCTACCGGGACAGGGGGCACGAGCAGTACTTC. Its translation is CASSYRDRGHEQYF.

This clone was recorded once. The rearrangement uses TRBV4-1 and TRBJ2-7, with 10 bases matching TRBD2. Germline V CDR1 and CDR2: MGHRA, YSYEKL. This CDR3 has 17 amino acids. V shed 4 bases, J shed 0 bases, and the junction held 9 bases outside the gene matches. The CDR3 spells CASSPRTLAGVSYEQYF. CDR3 DNA sequence: TGCGCCAGCAGCCCGAGGACTCTAGCGGGAGTCTCCTACGAGCAGTACTTC.

The chain carries TRBV5-1 and TRBJ1-2, with D possibly being TRBD1 (6 bases). The CDR3 is 15 residues long. Germline CDR1 is SGHRS and CDR2 is YFSETQ. With 0 bases removed from V and 0 bases from J, the gap between germline ends came to 9 bases. In nucleotides, the CDR3 is TGCGCCAGCAGCTTGGCACAGGGTGCTAACTATGGCTACACCTTC. Its translation is CASSLAQGANYGYTF. Together with reference TRBV5-1 and TRBJ1-2, the CDR3 gives the full variable domain: KAGVTQTPRYLIKTRGQQVTLSCSPISGHRSVSWYQQTPGQGLQFLFEYFSETQRNKGNFPGRFSGRQFSNSRSEMNVSTLELGDSALYLCASSLAQGANYGYTFGSGTRLTVV.

V gene TRBV7-2 combines with J gene TRBJ2-1, with 12 bases aligning to TRBD2. CDR1 is SGHTA, CDR2 FQGNSA, per germline. The CDR3 is made up of 16 amino acids. The V and J ends lost 4 bases and 1 base, in that order; junction bases with no gene match: 2. CDR3 region: CASSSSGGASYNEQFF. The CDR3 DNA reads TGTGCCAGCAGCTCTAGCGGGGGGGCTTCCTACAATGAGCAGTTCTTC.

The sample holds a few counts of this clone. This chain joins TRBV18 and TRBJ2-1; 7 nucleotides line up with TRBD2. V lost 3 bases and J lost 7; bases outside the gene matches: 6. Germline values: CDR1 KGHSH, CDR2 LQKENI. The CDR3 loop spans 14 amino acids. The DNA of the CDR3 is TGTGCCAGCTCACCGATTAGCGGGCCTAATGAGCAGTTCTTC. This gives the protein CASSPISGPNEQFF. Combining the CDR3 with reference TRBV18 and TRBJ2-1 gives the whole variable domain NAGVMQNPRHLVRRRGQEARLRCSPMKGHSHVYWYRQLPEEGLKFMVYLQKENIIDESGMPKERFSAEFPKEGPSILRIQQVVRGDSAAYFCASSPISGPNEQFFGPGTRLTVL.

This clone was seen a handful of times. The V call is TRBV29-1, the J call TRBJ2-2; D not resolved. Germline-derived CDR1 and CDR2 are SQVTM and ANQGSEA. This CDR3 comprises 16 residues. Trimming shortened V by 4 bases and J by 1 base, and 16 bases separated the two germline ends. The CDR3 coding sequence is TGCAGCGTTGCGGCGTCCACGTCTGTGAACACCGGGGAGCTGTTTTTT. Translation gives CSVAASTSVNTGELFF.

J is TRBJ2-5 and V is TRBV28, with 10 bases matching TRBD2. From germline, CDR1 is MDHEN and CDR2 SYDVKM. The CDR3 runs 15 residues. V lost 7 bases, J lost 0 bases, and 5 bases stayed unmatched. CDR3 coding DNA: TGTGCCAGCACCGTGCTAGCGGGGGACCAAGAGACCCAGTACTTC. It encodes CASTVLAGDQETQYF.

CDR3 DNA: TGTGCCTGGAGTGTATGGGCTAGCGGGGGGGCCGGGGATACGCAGTATTTT. This codes for CAWSVWASGGAGDTQYF. The chain employs TRBV30 and TRBJ2-3, with TRBD2 matching 12 bases. Germline values: CDR1 GTSNPN, CDR2 SVGIG (reference sequence). The CDR3 runs 17 residues. After removal of 0 bases from V and 6 bases from J, the junction contained 10 bases not matched to a gene. Full variable domain (rest looked up from reference TRBV30 and TRBJ2-3): SQTIHQWPATLVQPVGSPLSLECTVEGTSNPNLYWYRQAAGRGLQLLFYSVGIGQISSEVPQNLSASRPQDRQFILSSKKLLLSDSGFYLCAWSVWASGGAGDTQYFGPGTRLTVL.

This clone is hyperexpanded within its sample. The chain uses TRBV30 and TRBJ1-2; D gene ambiguous. The V gene lost 3 bases and the J gene lost 5 bases, with 16 bases spanning the gap. This CDR3 spans 14 amino acids. Germline values: CDR1 GTSNPN, CDR2 SVGIG (reference sequence). The CDR3 nucleotides are TGTGCCTGGAGCGGTTCGGGCCTCGGGTATGGCTACACCTTC. Residues: CAWSGSGLGYGYTF.

The table lists this clone with a few counts. The chain uses TRBV2 and TRBJ1-2; tentative D call: TRBD1 (5 bases). Germline V CDR1 and CDR2: SNHLY, FYNNEI. Trimming took off 7 bases at V and 5 bases at J, with 26 bases between the two ends. The CDR3 contains 17 residues. The CDR3 sequence: CASNRMARGAYPYGYTF. CDR3 DNA sequence: TGTGCCAGCAACCGGATGGCAAGGGGCGCATACCCTTATGGCTACACCTTC.

This clone was picked up one time. The rearrangement links TRBV10-3 to TRBJ1-1; D is unclear. Trimming cost V 7 bases and J 1 base, with 10 bases left between them. CDR1 is ENHRY and CDR2 is SYGVKD in the germline V gene. The CDR3 is made up of 13 amino acids. Here the CDR3 DNA reads TGTGCCATCAAGCCTCAGACGAACACTGAAGCTTTCTTT. Amino acid sequence: CAIKPQTNTEAFF.

The chain links TRBV5-1 to TRBJ2-1; TRBD2 matches at 14 bases. CDR1 is SGHRS, CDR2 YFSETQ, per germline. This CDR3 spans 16 amino acids. Unmatched junction bases numbered 7, after V lost 4 bases and J lost 7 bases. The CDR3 loop is CASSPPTSGGANEQFF. CDR3 bases: TGCGCCAGCAGCCCTCCGACTAGCGGGGGGGCGAATGAGCAGTTCTTC.

J is TRBJ1-1 and V is TRBV9; maybe TRBD1 (5 bases). V was pared by 0 bases and J by 3 bases, with 9 bases between. CDR1 SGDLS and CDR2 YYNGEE come from the germline V gene. CDR3 length equals 14 residues. As DNA, the CDR3 is TGTGCCAGCAGCGTAGATGGGGGGGACACTGAAGCTTTCTTT. This translates into CASSVDGGDTEAFF.

This rearrangement joins TRBV2 to TRBJ1-5; D is unresolved. This CDR3 has 13 amino acids. Germline CDR1 reads SNHLY; CDR2 reads FYNNEI. V was clipped by 7 bases and J by 1 base, with 8 bases between them. As DNA, the CDR3 is TGTGCCAGCAAGAGACAAAGCAATCAGCCCCAGCATTTT. It yields the protein CASKRQSNQPQHF.

The table lists this clone with a few counts. The chain joins TRBV24-1 to TRBJ2-3, with 8 nucleotides matching TRBD2. The CDR3 is 15 residues long. J was trimmed by 2 bases and V by 5 bases; bases with no gene match: 5. The germline V gene encodes CDR1 KGHDR and CDR2 SFDVKD. CDR3 nucleotides: TGTGCCACCAGTGGGGCGGGAGGCCTCACAGATACGCAGTATTTT. It yields the protein CATSGAGGLTDTQYF.

This chain connects TRBV11-2 to TRBJ2-7; D possibly matches TRBD1 or TRBD2 (5 bases each). CDR1 SGHAT and CDR2 FQNNGV come from the germline V gene. The CDR3 is made up of 19 amino acids. V lost 5 bases, J lost 4 bases, and 30 bases lay in between. The CDR3 region is CASSHTPFLPRDPKYEQYF. The CDR3 DNA sequence: TGTGCCAGCAGCCACACCCCTTTCCTCCCTAGGGACCCTAAGTACGAGCAGTACTTC.

The rearrangement uses TRBV5-1 and TRBJ1-3, with 10 bases matching TRBD1. The V and J ends lost 0 bases and 4 bases, in that order; junction bases with no gene match: 4. Per the germline V gene, CDR1 is SGHRS and CDR2 is YFSETQ. This CDR3 has 16 residues. CDR3 in amino acids: CASSLGTGGRGNTIYF. The CDR3 DNA reads TGCGCCAGCAGCTTGGGGACAGGGGGGAGAGGAAACACCATATATTTT.

This chain connects TRBV11-3 to TRBJ2-3; 7 nucleotides line up with TRBD1. This CDR3 contains 14 residues. Germline V lookup: CDR1 SGHNT, CDR2 YENEEA. V lost 7 bases to trimming and J lost 0 bases; unmatched junction nucleotides: 4. The CDR3 DNA reads TGTGCCAGCACCGACAGGGCCAGCACAGATACGCAGTATTTT. Translated, it gives CASTDRASTDTQYF.

The CDR3 spells CASSQWFGRDGTYEQYF. CDR3 sequence (DNA): TGCGCCAGCAGTCAATGGTTTGGCCGGGACGGGACCTACGAGCAGTACTTC. V gene TRBV23-1 combines with J gene TRBJ2-7; tentatively, D is TRBD1 or TRBD2 (5 bases each). TRBV23-1 is an open reading frame whose function is uncertain. V was trimmed by 1 base and J by 2 bases, leaving 18 bases between them. CDR3 length: 17 residues.

The J gene is TRBJ2-1, the V gene TRBV6-5, with 7 bases identical to TRBD2. With 3 bases clipped from V and 2 bases from J, the junction kept 4 bases outside the gene matches. The germline V gene encodes CDR1 MNHEY and CDR2 SVGAGI. The CDR3 runs 15 residues. CDR3 residues: CASSYGGRAYNEQFF. Here the CDR3 DNA reads TGTGCCAGCAGTTATGGTGGGAGGGCCTACAATGAGCAGTTCTTC.

This clone showed up just a few times. The genes are TRBV2 and TRBJ1-1, with unresolved D. CDR3 length equals 13 residues. V was trimmed by 7 bases and J by 2 bases, leaving 11 bases between them. Germline V gene data show CDR1 as SNHLY and CDR2 as FYNNEI. The CDR3 here is CASKSLLNTEAFF. DNA of the CDR3: TGTGCCAGCAAAAGCTTGTTAAACACTGAAGCTTTCTTT.

This clone has a single count. The genes are TRBV2 and TRBJ1-4; D gene ambiguous. Per germline, CDR1 SNHLY and CDR2 FYNNEI. V shed 5 bases and J shed 8 bases, with 15 bases lying between them. The CDR3 is 14 amino acids. The CDR3 DNA reads as TGTGCCAGCAGTCCTTCGACACCGGAGGAAAAACTGTTTTTT. The encoded protein is CASSPSTPEEKLFF. The full variable domain, in which reference TRBV2 and TRBJ1-4 provide the parts outside the CDR3, is EPEVTQTPSHQVTQMGQEVILRCVPISNHLYFYWYRQILGQKVEFLVSFYNNEISEKSEIFDDQFSVERPDGSNFTLKIRSTKLEDSAMYFCASSPSTPEEKLFFGSGTQLSVL.

J is TRBJ1-4 and V is TRBV15, with a weak D call TRBD1 (5 bases). Germline CDR1 is LNHNV and CDR2 is YYDKDF (reference sequence). The length of the CDR3 is 16 residues. Trimming stripped 0 bases from V and 6 bases from J, with 14 bases between. The DNA for the CDR3 is TGTGCCACCAGCAGAGATCGCGGGGCTGGGGATGAAAAACTGTTTTTT. It codes for CATSRDRGAGDEKLFF.

V usage is TRBV5-5 and J usage is TRBJ2-1, with D unclear. V was cut by 1 base and J by 0 bases, with 11 bases left in between. The germline gives CDR1 SGHKS, CDR2 YYEKEE (reference sequence). The CDR3 is 16 amino acids. The CDR3: CASSLSWPSSYNEQFF. The DNA for the CDR3 is TGTGCCAGCAGCTTGTCGTGGCCAAGCTCCTACAATGAGCAGTTCTTC. The full variable domain, completed using reference TRBV5-5 and TRBJ2-1, is DAGVTQSPTHLIKTRGQQVTLRCSPISGHKSVSWYQQVLGQGPQFIFQYYEKEERGRGNFPDRFSARQFPNYSSELNVNALLLGDSALYLCASSLSWPSSYNEQFFGPGTRLTVL.

This clone was observed a single time. The chain carries TRBV4-2 and TRBJ2-5, with 9 bases fitting TRBD2. Germline loops: CDR1 LGHNA, CDR2 YNFKEQ. Losses at the gene ends were 1 base for V and 4 bases for J; bases not matched to a gene: 7. The CDR3 consists of 16 residues. CDR3 loop: CASSQVGAGGRETQYF. CDR3 coding DNA: TGTGCCAGCAGCCAAGTAGGAGCGGGGGGCCGAGAGACCCAGTACTTC.

The chain carries TRBV2 and TRBJ1-3; TRBD1 aligns across 7 bases. Trimming at V came to 1 base and at J to 16 bases, leaving 16 bases not matched to a gene. CDR1 SNHLY and CDR2 FYNNEI come from the germline V gene. This CDR3 region has 15 residues. CDR3 sequence: CASSEVEVDRVPVYF. Here the CDR3 DNA reads TGTGCCAGCAGTGAAGTCGAAGTAGACAGGGTTCCCGTGTATTTT.

The CDR3: CASSLGVGTFSDTQYF. CDR3 bases: TGCGCCAGCAGCTTGGGTGTCGGGACATTTTCGGATACGCAGTATTTT. The rearrangement joins TRBV5-1 to TRBJ2-3; possibly TRBD1 for D (6 bases). Trimming pared 0 bases from V and 6 bases from J, leaving 17 bases between. The CDR3 contains 16 residues. CDR1 is SGHRS, CDR2 YFSETQ, per germline.

The chain is built from TRBV7-2 and TRBJ2-5; no reliable D call. V was shortened by 4 bases and J by 5 bases, with 11 bases between the two germline ends. Germline CDR1 is SGHTA and CDR2 is FQGNSA. There are 13 residues in the CDR3. CDR3 sequence (DNA): TGTGCCAGCAGCTCCCAATTTCGGGAGACCCAGTACTTC. Protein sequence: CASSSQFRETQYF.